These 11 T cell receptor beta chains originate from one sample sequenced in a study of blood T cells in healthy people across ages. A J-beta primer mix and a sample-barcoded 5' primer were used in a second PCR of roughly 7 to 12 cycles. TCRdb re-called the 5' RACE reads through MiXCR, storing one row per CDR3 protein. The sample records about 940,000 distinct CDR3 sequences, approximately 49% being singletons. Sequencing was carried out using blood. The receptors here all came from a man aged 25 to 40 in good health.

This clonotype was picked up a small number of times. The chain's CDR3 is CASSSGQAPTNEKLFF. The CDR3 bases are TGTGCCAGCAGCTCCGGACAGGCTCCAACTAATGAAAAACTGTTTTTT. The chain carries TRBV7-9 and TRBJ1-4; TRBD1 agrees at 7 bases. The CDR3 length is 16 residues. J gave up 0 bases and V 4 bases, and 5 bases lay outside the gene matches. Germline V CDR1 and CDR2: SEHNR, FQNEAQ (reference sequence). Supplemented by reference TRBV7-9 and TRBJ1-4, the full variable domain reads DTGVSQNPRHKITKRGQNVTFRCDPISEHNRLYWYRQTLGQGPEFLTYFQNEAQLEKSRLLSDRFSAERPKGSFSTLEIQRTEQGDSAMYLCASSSGQAPTNEKLFFGSGTQLSVL.

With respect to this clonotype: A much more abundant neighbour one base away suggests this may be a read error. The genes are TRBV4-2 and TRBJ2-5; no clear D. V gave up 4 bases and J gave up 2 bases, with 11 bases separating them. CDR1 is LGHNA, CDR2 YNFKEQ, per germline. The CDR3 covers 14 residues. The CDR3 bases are TGTGCCAGCAGCCTAGACTGGCAGCAAGAGACCCAGTACTTC. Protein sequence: CASSLDWQQETQYF.

The CDR3 loop reads CASSTAGPDTQYF. In DNA, the CDR3 is TGTGCCAGCAGCACCGCAGGGCCAGATACGCAGTATTTT. The genes are TRBV5-6 and TRBJ2-3; D possibly corresponds to TRBD1 (5 bases). V shed 4 bases and J shed 4 bases, with 10 bases lying between them. Germline V CDR1 and CDR2: SGHDT, YYEEEE. There are 13 residues in the CDR3.

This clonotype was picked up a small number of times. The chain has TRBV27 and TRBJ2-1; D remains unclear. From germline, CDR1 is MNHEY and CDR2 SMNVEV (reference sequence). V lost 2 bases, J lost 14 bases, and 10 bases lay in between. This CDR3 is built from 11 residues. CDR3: CASSLGEGEFF. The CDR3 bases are TGTGCCAGCAGTTTAGGGGAAGGAGAGTTCTTC.

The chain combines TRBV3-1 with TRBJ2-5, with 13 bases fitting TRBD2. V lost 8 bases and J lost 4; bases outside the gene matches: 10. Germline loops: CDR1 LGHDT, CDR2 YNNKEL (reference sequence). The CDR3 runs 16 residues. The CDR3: CASSRLAGGVGETQYF. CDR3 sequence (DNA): TGTGCCAGCTCACGACTAGCGGGGGGAGTTGGAGAGACCCAGTACTTC.

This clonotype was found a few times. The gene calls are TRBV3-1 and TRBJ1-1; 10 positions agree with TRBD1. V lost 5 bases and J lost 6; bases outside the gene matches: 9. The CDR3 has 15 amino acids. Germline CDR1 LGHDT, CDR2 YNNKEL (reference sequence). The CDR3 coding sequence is TGTGCCAGCAGCTACCGGGACAGGGGCATGTCTGAAGCTTTCTTT. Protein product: CASSYRDRGMSEAFF.

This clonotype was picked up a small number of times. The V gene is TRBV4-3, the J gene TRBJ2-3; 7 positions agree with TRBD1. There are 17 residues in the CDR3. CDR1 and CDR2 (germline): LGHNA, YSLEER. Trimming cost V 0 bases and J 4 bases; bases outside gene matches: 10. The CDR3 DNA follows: TGCGCCAGCAGCCAAGAGAGAGACAGGGTTGGAGCAGATACGCAGTATTTT. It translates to CASSQERDRVGADTQYF.

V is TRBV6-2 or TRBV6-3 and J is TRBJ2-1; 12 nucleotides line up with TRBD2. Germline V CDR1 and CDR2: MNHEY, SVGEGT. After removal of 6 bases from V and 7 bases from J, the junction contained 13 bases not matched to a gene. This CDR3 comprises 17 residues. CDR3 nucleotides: TGTGCCAGCAGCCCCGGGACTAGCGGGCCCCTGAGGAATGAGCAGTTCTTC. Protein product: CASSPGTSGPLRNEQFF.

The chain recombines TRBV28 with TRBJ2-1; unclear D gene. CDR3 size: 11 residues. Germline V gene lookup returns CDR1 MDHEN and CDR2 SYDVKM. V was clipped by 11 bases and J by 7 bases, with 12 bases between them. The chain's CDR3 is CAPLDGNEQFF. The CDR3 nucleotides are TGTGCCCCATTGGACGGGAATGAGCAGTTCTTC.

CDR3: CSVDRGVNGYTF. For the CDR3, the DNA is TGCAGCGTTGACAGGGGAGTTAATGGCTACACCTTC. This chain links TRBV29-1 with TRBJ1-2, with a tentative D call TRBD1 (6 bases). Trimming cost V 3 bases and J 6 bases, with 11 bases left between them. Germline loops: CDR1 SQVTM, CDR2 ANQGSEA. The CDR3 covers 12 residues.

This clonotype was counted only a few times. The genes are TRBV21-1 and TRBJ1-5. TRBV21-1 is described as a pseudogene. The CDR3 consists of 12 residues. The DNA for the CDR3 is TGTGCCAGCAGCAAAGTTGGACAGCCCCAGCATTTT. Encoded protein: CASSKVGQPQHF.